This TCR beta chain was found in a study of Graves' ophthalmopathy and Graves' hyperthyroidism. Findings and caveats of the study: A majority of expanded thyroid clonotypes exceeding 0.001 frequency were likewise present in blood.

The length of the CDR3 is 15 residues. The V gene's germline CDR1 is MNHNS and CDR2 SASEGT. Losses at the gene ends were 6 bases for V and 4 bases for J; bases not matched to a gene: 10. Certain patients, namely those with other autoimmune diseases, uncontrolled infections, pregnancy or lactation, were excluded. Transcripts of RNA were the source for amplifying TCR beta CDR3 regions. First-round RT-PCR relied on HTBI primers, and a second-round multiplex PCR came next. TCRdb recomputed calls from the multiplex PCR reads with MiXCR, one row per CDR3 protein. In the table there are 450,000 or so distinct CDR3 sequences, approximately 15% of which are singletons. This clonotype has a count of ten or more. Antigen: not known.

V usage is TRBV6-1 and J usage is TRBJ2-5; 8 bases match TRBD1. This clonotype was sampled from a woman under 40 with Graves' ophthalmopathy. The sample was blood. CDR3 protein: CASSPTRDRGETQYF. In nucleotides, the CDR3 is TGTGCCAGCAGCCCAACCCGAGACAGGGGAGAGACCCAGTACTTC.